Below are 3 T cell receptor beta chains sequenced from a single sample in a study of cytomegalovirus exposure and HLA in healthy donors. This PCR relied on a set of 60 Vbeta primers and 13 Jbeta primers. Sequencing used immunoSEQ multiplex PCR; TCRdb keeps in-frame clones, though not all of them. The data contain under 250,000 clones, 75% to 80% of them seen just once; the ten biggest clones take up about 2%. Sequenced material: PBMCs. The source of these receptors is a male donor in good health and CMV-seronegative.

V is TRBV28 and J is TRBJ2-7, with unresolved D. Trimming shortened V by 5 bases and J by 4 bases, and 15 bases separated the two germline ends. Germline V gene lookup returns CDR1 MDHEN and CDR2 SYDVKM. The CDR3 totals 14 residues. The CDR3 sequence is CASSPPETPYEQYF. CDR3 bases: TGTGCCAGCAGTCCCCCGGAGACCCCATACGAGCAGTACTTC.

The chain recombines TRBV19 with TRBJ2-1, with D uncertain. V was cut by 3 bases and J by 10 bases, with 7 bases left in between. Germline values: CDR1 LNHDA, CDR2 SQIVND (reference sequence). CDR3 length: 11 amino acids. The DNA for the CDR3 is TGTGCCAGTAGTATTTGGGCGGAGCAGTTCTTC. This gives the protein CASSIWAEQFF.

The V and J genes are TRBV7-2 and TRBJ1-2; TRBD1 is a possible D gene (5 bases). Trimming stripped 3 bases from V and 1 base from J, with 9 bases between. This CDR3 comprises 14 residues. Germline V gives CDR1 SGHTA, CDR2 FQGNSA. The DNA of the CDR3 is TGTGCCAGCAGCTTCGGGGGGTATAACTATGGCTACACCTTC. It codes for CASSFGGYNYGYTF.